Reported below is one T cell receptor (beta chain). The record originates from a study of shared clonotypes between healthy human individuals. Naive CD8 populations comprised CD45RO-negative cells positively selected for CCR7, excluding terminally differentiated effector memory CD45RA+ cells. Some clones are missing from TCRdb's copy, which holds only in-frame ones; the method was immunoSEQ multiplex PCR. Seen here are under 850,000 clones, 92% observed once, and the top ten hold about 24%. V dropped 6 bases and J dropped 6; count of bases not matched to a gene: 10. Per germline, CDR1 MNHEY and CDR2 SMNVEV (reference sequence). This CDR3 region has 15 residues.

Sequenced: naive CD8+ T cells sorted from blood. The source of this sequence is a young man in good health. This rearrangement joins TRBV27 to TRBJ2-5; 10 bases match TRBD1. The CDR3 spells CASSARRDRGKTQYF. The DNA for the CDR3 is TGTGCCAGCAGCGCCAGACGGGACAGGGGAAAGACCCAGTACTTC.